The 29 T cell receptor beta chains below all came from one sample that was sequenced in a study of shared clonotypes between healthy human individuals. The table came from immunoSEQ multiplex PCR; TCRdb's copy has only in-frame clones and leaves some out. The repertoire consists of roughly 810,000 clones, with 96% occurring once and the leading ten covering less than 0.25%. Naive CD8 cells, CD45RO-negative and positively selected for CCR7, excluded terminally differentiated effector memory CD45RA+ cells. Sequences were obtained from naive CD8+ T cells sorted from blood. The source of these receptors is a man aged 30 to 45 in good health.

DNA for the CDR3: TGTGCCAGCAGCACAGCGGGGAACACCGGGGAGCTGTTTTTT. It yields the protein CASSTAGNTGELFF. V and J are TRBV11-2 and TRBJ2-2, with D possibly matching TRBD2 (6 bases). V dropped 5 bases and J dropped 1 base, with 8 bases sitting between them. The germline V gene has CDR1 SGHAT and CDR2 FQNNGV. The CDR3 covers 14 residues.

This chain links TRBV30 with TRBJ1-5, with D unclear. The CDR3 runs to 12 residues. The V and J ends lost 2 bases and 9 bases respectively, with 11 bases between them. The germline V gene encodes CDR1 GTSNPN and CDR2 SVGIG (reference sequence). CDR3: CAWSYRSRPQHF. The CDR3 DNA reads as TGTGCCTGGAGTTATCGGTCTAGGCCCCAGCATTTT. The full variable domain, with the rest looked up from reference TRBV30 and TRBJ1-5, is SQTIHQWPATLVQPVGSPLSLECTVEGTSNPNLYWYRQAAGRGLQLLFYSVGIGQISSEVPQNLSASRPQDRQFILSSKKLLLSDSGFYLCAWSYRSRPQHFGDGTRLSIL.

The rearrangement uses TRBV11-2 and TRBJ1-4; D perhaps matches TRBD1 (6 bases). This CDR3 spans 17 amino acids. With 1 base removed from V and 3 bases from J, the gap between germline ends came to 15 bases. CDR1 is SGHAT and CDR2 is FQNNGV in the germline V gene. This CDR3 is CASSLVGTRAPNEKLFF. The CDR3 DNA follows: TGTGCCAGCAGCTTAGTCGGGACACGGGCACCTAATGAAAAACTGTTTTTT.

The chain has TRBV4-1 and TRBJ2-1; D unresolved. V was trimmed by 0 bases and J by 3 bases, leaving 6 bases between them. CDR3 length: 14 residues. CDR1 MGHRA and CDR2 YSYEKL come from the germline V gene. CDR3 DNA sequence: TGCGCCAGCAGCCAAGATAGCCGCTACAATGAGCAGTTCTTC. This codes for CASSQDSRYNEQFF.

V usage is TRBV7-9 and J usage is TRBJ2-1, with no clear D. Trimming removed 1 base from V and 6 bases from J, with 7 bases in between. This CDR3 has 13 amino acids. The germline gives CDR1 SEHNR, CDR2 FQNEAQ (reference sequence). CDR3 sequence: CASSLGDTNEQFF. For the CDR3, the DNA is TGTGCCAGCAGCTTAGGTGACACCAATGAGCAGTTCTTC.

This chain uses TRBV2 with TRBJ2-7; 8 bases fit TRBD2. Per germline, CDR1 SNHLY and CDR2 FYNNEI. Trimming removed 5 bases from V and 5 bases from J; junction bases left unmatched: 17. The CDR3 is 17 residues long. The CDR3 coding sequence is TGTGCCAGCAGTCCCCAGAGCTCTAGCGGGTATTTGAACGAGCAGTACTTC. It translates to CASSPQSSSGYLNEQYF. Variable domain in full (rest from reference TRBV2 and TRBJ2-7): EPEVTQTPSHQVTQMGQEVILRCVPISNHLYFYWYRQILGQKVEFLVSFYNNEISEKSEIFDDQFSVERPDGSNFTLKIRSTKLEDSAMYFCASSPQSSSGYLNEQYFGPGTRLTVT.

V is TRBV11-2 and J is TRBJ2-7; tentatively, D is TRBD1 or TRBD2 (5 bases each). Germline loops: CDR1 SGHAT, CDR2 FQNNGV. Between the trimmed V and J ends, which lost 4 bases and 0 bases, there was a span of 13 bases. The CDR3 has 15 residues. The CDR3 sequence is CASSSSGTLSYEQYF. As DNA, the CDR3 is TGTGCCAGCAGCTCCTCCGGGACCCTCTCCTACGAGCAGTACTTC.

This chain connects TRBV5-1 to TRBJ2-1, with 8 bases lining up with TRBD1. Germline CDR1 is SGHRS and CDR2 is YFSETQ. V lost 3 bases, J lost 8 bases, and 13 bases stayed unmatched. The CDR3 has 16 amino acids. CDR3 DNA sequence: TGCGCCAGCAGCTACGGACAGGGAAGGGAGGTGGATGAGCAGTTCTTC. The encoded protein is CASSYGQGREVDEQFF.

The chain is built from TRBV5-5 and TRBJ2-7; D assignment may be TRBD1 or TRBD2 (5 bases each). Per the germline V gene, CDR1 is SGHKS and CDR2 is YYEKEE (reference sequence). Deletions cut 1 base from V and 5 bases from J, with 13 bases between. This CDR3 spans 14 amino acids. This chain's CDR3 is CASSLSRAGNEQYF. The CDR3 nucleotides read TGTGCCAGCAGCTTGTCCAGGGCCGGGAACGAGCAGTACTTC.

This sequence joins TRBV5-6 and TRBJ2-3; 8 nucleotides agree with TRBD2. Looked up from germline, CDR1 is SGHDT and CDR2 is YYEEEE. The CDR3 extends over 15 amino acids. The J segment lost 4 bases and the V segment lost 3 bases, leaving 7 bases of the junction unmatched. CDR3 sequence reads: CASSSGGLGSDTQYF. As DNA, the CDR3 is TGTGCCAGCAGCTCGGGAGGGTTAGGGTCAGATACGCAGTATTTT.

The rearrangement uses TRBV13 and TRBJ2-7; D not resolved. The CDR3 is 11 residues long. Germline-derived CDR1 and CDR2 are PRHDT and FYEKMQ (reference sequence). The V end was cut by 2 bases, the J end by 5 bases, with 4 bases between. CDR3: CASSLLDEQYF. CDR3 nucleotides: TGTGCCAGCAGCTTATTAGACGAGCAGTACTTC.

The V and J genes are TRBV13 and TRBJ2-3; D may be TRBD1 (5 bases). V was clipped by 5 bases and J by 5 bases, with 17 bases between them. Germline loops: CDR1 PRHDT, CDR2 FYEKMQ (reference sequence). The CDR3 covers 15 residues. CDR3 sequence: CASSPAGIPKDTQYF. The CDR3 DNA reads as TGTGCCAGCAGCCCAGCAGGGATTCCCAAAGATACGCAGTATTTT.

Here the CDR3 reads CASSSVETLSYEQYF. CDR3 DNA: TGTGCCAGCAGCTCGGTTGAGACTCTTTCCTACGAGCAGTACTTC. This chain connects TRBV5-5 to TRBJ2-7; D not certain. V lost 3 bases and J lost 1, with 14 bases in between. CDR1 is SGHKS, CDR2 YYEKEE, per germline (reference sequence). This CDR3 has 15 residues.

This clone has just one count. The CDR3 sequence is CASSPTDRYEQYF. As DNA, the CDR3 is TGTGCCAGCAGTCCAACAGACAGATACGAGCAGTACTTC. The gene calls are TRBV27 and TRBJ2-7, with TRBD1 as a possible D gene (5 bases). Trimming shortened V by 5 bases and J by 4 bases, and 12 bases separated the two germline ends. The CDR3 loop spans 13 amino acids. Germline values: CDR1 MNHEY, CDR2 SMNVEV (reference sequence).

With respect to this clone: Other DNA variants within this sample encode the same CDR3. The rearrangement links TRBV11-2 to TRBJ2-7; D is unresolved. This CDR3 is built from 12 residues. Trimming cost V 1 base and J 6 bases, with 7 bases left between them. The V gene's germline CDR1 is SGHAT and CDR2 FQNNGV. The CDR3 loop is CASSLGSGEQYF. For the CDR3, the DNA is TGTGCCAGCAGCTTAGGGTCAGGCGAGCAGTACTTC. Full variable domain (remainder filled in from reference TRBV11-2 and TRBJ2-7): EAGVAQSPRYKIIEKRQSVAFWCNPISGHATLYWYQQILGQGPKLLIQFQNNGVVDDSQLPKDRFSAERLKGVDSTLKIQPAKLEDSAVYLCASSLGSGEQYFGPGTRLTVT.

The chain is built from TRBV28 and TRBJ2-5; no reliable D call. The germline CDR1 and CDR2 sequences are MDHEN and SYDVKM. This CDR3 contains 16 residues. Trimming removed 1 base at V and 0 bases at J, with 12 bases between. The CDR3: CASSLSGQPYQETQYF. CDR3 bases: TGTGCCAGCAGTTTATCCGGGCAGCCGTACCAAGAGACCCAGTACTTC.

The rearrangement uses TRBV11-2 and TRBJ2-3, with TRBD2 matching 10 bases. CDR3 size: 18 residues. The ends lost 4 bases at V and 0 bases at J; junction bases unmatched: 10. The germline V gene has CDR1 SGHAT and CDR2 FQNNGV. This CDR3 is CASSSTSGERPSTDTQYF. The CDR3, as DNA: TGTGCCAGCAGCTCAACTAGCGGGGAAAGACCTAGCACAGATACGCAGTATTTT.

This chain uses TRBV10-3 with TRBJ1-1; 8 bases agree with TRBD1. This CDR3 is built from 14 residues. The germline V gene encodes CDR1 ENHRY and CDR2 SYGVKD. J was trimmed by 8 bases and V by 3 bases; bases with no gene match: 8. The CDR3 reads CAISDWTGLSEAFF. The CDR3 DNA follows: TGTGCCATCAGTGACTGGACAGGGCTTTCCGAAGCTTTCTTT.

The chain couples TRBV2 to TRBJ2-2, with no clear D. The CDR3 totals 12 residues. CDR1 and CDR2 from the germline V gene are SNHLY and FYNNEI. With 9 bases removed from V and 6 bases from J, the gap between germline ends came to 11 bases. The CDR3 coding sequence is TGTGCCAGACAGCCCCCCGCCGGGGAGCTGTTTTTT. This translates into CARQPPAGELFF.

On this clone: One end of the junction is discordant with germline, which a read error may explain. The same CDR3 also results from other DNA sequences found in this sample. The gene calls are TRBV27 and TRBJ1-1; D remains unclear. The CDR3 sequence is 13 residues long. Germline-derived CDR1 and CDR2 are MNHEY and SMNVEV (reference sequence). CDR3 in amino acids: CASSLYRDTEAFF. DNA for the CDR3: TGTGCCAGCAGCTTATACCGGGACACTGAAGCTTTCTTT.

J is TRBJ2-3 and V is TRBV7-6; perhaps TRBD1 as D (5 bases). V lost 6 bases and J lost 1, with 11 bases in between. Per the germline V gene, CDR1 is SGHVS and CDR2 is FNYEAQ. CDR3 length equals 14 residues. In nucleotides, the CDR3 is TGTGCCAGCAGAGCGACAGCCCGCACAGATACGCAGTATTTT. Amino acid sequence: CASRATARTDTQYF.

The rearrangement joins TRBV5-1 to TRBJ2-7, with TRBD2 as a possible D gene (5 bases). Trimming cost V 0 bases and J 6 bases, with 10 bases left between them. Per the germline V gene, CDR1 is SGHRS and CDR2 is YFSETQ. CDR3 length: 13 amino acids. CDR3 bases: TGCGCCAGCAGCTTGGAAGCAGCGGCCGAGCAGTACTTC. This translates into CASSLEAAAEQYF. Complete variable domain (other parts from reference TRBV5-1 and TRBJ2-7): KAGVTQTPRYLIKTRGQQVTLSCSPISGHRSVSWYQQTPGQGLQFLFEYFSETQRNKGNFPGRFSGRQFSNSRSEMNVSTLELGDSALYLCASSLEAAAEQYFGPGTRLTVT.

This clone turned up a few times. The chain has TRBV28 and TRBJ1-2; 10 positions match TRBD1. This CDR3 has 15 residues. The germline CDR1 and CDR2 sequences are MDHEN and SYDVKM. V lost 4 bases to trimming and J lost 11 bases; unmatched junction nucleotides: 13. CDR3 residues: CASSSEGTGVYAYTF. The CDR3 nucleotides read TGTGCCAGCAGTTCCGAAGGGACAGGGGTTTATGCTTACACCTTC.

This clone was seen more than once but under ten times. The sample contains more than one DNA sequence encoding this CDR3. V usage is TRBV4-3 and J usage is TRBJ2-7; no reliable D call. This CDR3 is built from 13 residues. V was clipped by 0 bases and J by 3 bases, with 6 bases between them. Germline-derived CDR1 and CDR2 are LGHNA and YSLEER. CDR3 in amino acids: CASSQDSGYEQYF. The CDR3, as DNA: TGCGCCAGCAGCCAAGATTCGGGCTACGAGCAGTACTTC.

The chain has TRBV7-6 and TRBJ2-7; tentatively, D is TRBD1 (6 bases). This CDR3 has 15 residues. Trimming took 0 bases from V and 5 from J, leaving 14 bases between them. Germline values: CDR1 SGHVS, CDR2 FNYEAQ. Here the CDR3 DNA reads TGTGCCAGCAGCTTAGCGGCAGGGGCAAGAAACGAGCAGTACTTC. Protein product: CASSLAAGARNEQYF.

The V call is TRBV2, the J call TRBJ2-6; the D gene is possibly TRBD2 (6 bases). V gave up 3 bases and J gave up 3 bases, with 15 bases separating them. The germline V gene encodes CDR1 SNHLY and CDR2 FYNNEI. The CDR3 runs 17 residues. In nucleotides, the CDR3 is TGTGCCAGCAGTGAGTGCGGGGAATCAGGTGGGGCCAACGTCCTGACTTTC. Translated: CASSECGESGGANVLTF.

V usage is TRBV14 and J usage is TRBJ2-3; 8 nucleotides line up with TRBD1. This CDR3 region has 15 residues. The J segment lost 0 bases and the V segment lost 3 bases, leaving 2 bases of the junction unmatched. Germline CDR1 reads SGHDN; CDR2 reads FVKESK. The CDR3 spells CASSHGQGSTDTQYF. In DNA form, the CDR3 reads TGTGCCAGCAGCCACGGACAGGGAAGCACAGATACGCAGTATTTT.

The J gene is TRBJ2-1, the V gene TRBV14; 7 bases match TRBD2. The CDR3 runs to 16 residues. The V segment lost 4 bases and the J segment 5 bases; nucleotides outside the gene matches: 11. Germline-derived CDR1 and CDR2 are SGHDN and FVKESK. The CDR3 coding sequence is TGTGCCAGCAGCCCCTACCCCAGGACTAGAAACAATGAGCAGTTCTTC. Protein: CASSPYPRTRNNEQFF. The variable domain in full, with the rest retrieved from reference TRBV14 and TRBJ2-1, is EAGVTQFPSHSVIEKGQTVTLRCDPISGHDNLYWYRRVMGKEIKFLLHFVKESKQDESGMPNNRFLAERTGGTYSTLKVQPAELEDSGVYFCASSPYPRTRNNEQFFGPGTRLTVL.

This clone was recorded once. This sequence joins TRBV5-1 and TRBJ2-1; the D is unclear. The CDR3 is 15 residues long. The V end was cut by 0 bases, the J end by 0 bases, with 7 bases between. From germline, CDR1 is SGHRS and CDR2 YFSETQ. The CDR3 spells CASSLELSSYNEQFF. DNA for the CDR3: TGCGCCAGCAGCTTGGAGCTGAGCTCCTACAATGAGCAGTTCTTC.